This is a list of T cell receptor beta chains from one sample in a study of vaccination and CD4 T cells after COVID-19. In TCRdb, the PCR reads were re-called with MiXCR into one record per CDR3 protein. The data hold 13,000 to 15,000 distinct CDR3 sequences, with 61% observed a single time. No antigens are known for them. The sequencing sample was made of CD4+ T cells from blood, cultured in vitro. The receptor source for this set is a human donor who had recovered from COVID-19. Both conserved end residues are part of each CDR3. A D gene is named only where the DNA matches it firmly. Some rows mark clone size as missing; the rest say once, few, many or name a class of expanded clone.

>TRBJ1-2|NA|TRBV7-3|medium-sized
CASSPRHGGLNGYTF
TGTGCCAGCAGCCCTAGACATGGCGGATTGAATGGCTACACCTTC
>TRBJ2-2|NA|TRBV6-2/TRBV6-3|NA
CASTNSRDINTGELFF
TGTGCCAGCACCAATTCTAGGGACATTAACACCGGGGAGCTGTTTTTT
>TRBJ1-6|NA|TRBV15|NA
CATSSRSQGWGGSSPLHF
TGTGCCACCAGCTCGAGAAGTCAGGGGTGGGGTGGTAGTTCACCCCTCCACTTT
>TRBJ1-2|TRBD1|TRBV20-1|NA
CSARPGQGDYGYTF
TGCAGTGCTAGACCGGGACAGGGAGACTATGGCTACACCTTC
>TRBJ2-5|TRBD1|TRBV11-2|few
CASSLDLGTGVMETQYF
TGTGCCAGCAGCTTAGATCTTGGGACAGGGGTGATGGAGACCCAGTACTTC
>TRBJ1-2|NA|TRBV20-1|few
CSARDLGGVSYGYTF
TGCAGTGCTAGAGACCTCGGGGGGGTGAGCTATGGCTACACCTTC
>TRBJ1-1|NA|TRBV6-5|NA
CASSYPAAGANTEAFF
TGTGCCAGCAGTTACCCGGCCGCGGGGGCGAACACTGAAGCTTTCTTT
>TRBJ1-5|TRBD1|TRBV7-8|NA
CASSSNRGSNQPQHF
TGTGCCAGCAGTTCTAACAGGGGGAGCAATCAGCCCCAGCATTTT
>TRBJ1-1|NA|TRBV6-5|NA
CASSYISHPRRTEAFF
TGTGCCAGCAGTTACATCTCTCACCCCCGGCGCACTGAAGCTTTCTTT
>TRBJ1-5|NA|TRBV12-3/TRBV12-4|few
CASSLAMRGQPQHF
TGTGCCAGCAGTTTAGCGATGAGGGGTCAGCCCCAGCATTTT
>TRBJ2-7|TRBD1|TRBV5-8|NA
CASSLILTGEISYEQYF
TGTGCCAGCAGCTTGATTTTGACAGGGGAGATCTCCTACGAGCAGTACTTC
>TRBJ1-2|NA|TRBV21-1|NA
CASSKGGYTF
TGTGCCAGCAGCAAAGGTGGCTACACCTTC
>TRBJ1-2|TRBD1|TRBV7-3|medium-sized
CASSPTGWQGDGSYGYTF
TGTGCCAGCAGCCCCACGGGTTGGCAGGGGGATGGTAGCTATGGCTACACCTTC
>TRBJ2-1|TRBD2|TRBV29-1|NA
CSVGLAGTYNEQFF
TGCAGCGTCGGACTAGCGGGAACATACAATGAGCAGTTCTTC
>TRBJ1-5|TRBD1|TRBV7-8|large
CASSLVAGTGIGFQPQHF
TGTGCCAGCAGCTTAGTGGCCGGGACAGGGATTGGCTTTCAGCCCCAGCATTTT